Listed here are 8 T cell receptor beta chains from one sample, sequenced in a study of blood T cell repertoires in COVID-19. Libraries were prepared by immunoSEQ multiplex PCR; TCRdb keeps only in-frame clonotypes and omits some of them. Here the sample spans fewer than 50,000 clones, around 90% being singletons. Sequenced input: peripheral blood. The receptor set was obtained from a human donor in a cohort sampled during active COVID-19.

The chain couples TRBV10-1 to TRBJ2-1, with TRBD2 identical over 7 bases. CDR3 length equals 14 residues. After removal of 0 bases from V and 9 bases from J, the junction contained 5 bases not matched to a gene. CDR1 and CDR2 from the germline V gene are WNHNN and SYGVQD (reference sequence). CDR3 DNA: TGCGCCAGCAGTGAGTCAACTAGCGACGCTGAGCAGTTCTTC. It specifies CASSESTSDAEQFF.

The V gene is TRBV6-5, the J gene TRBJ2-7, with D maybe TRBD1 (6 bases). Trimming cost V 6 bases and J 3 bases, with 12 bases left between them. The germline V gene encodes CDR1 MNHEY and CDR2 SVGAGI. The CDR3 is 13 amino acids. The CDR3 loop reads CASRPTGSYEQYV. The CDR3 bases are TGTGCCAGCAGACCCACAGGGAGCTACGAGCAGTACGTC.

V gene TRBV10-3 combines with J gene TRBJ2-7; 7 bases line up with TRBD1. Germline CDR1 reads ENHRY; CDR2 reads SYGVKD. This CDR3 is 14 amino acids long. V trimming: 0 bases; J trimming: 5 bases; junction bases outside the gene matches: 4. CDR3 protein: CAISESNRGHEQYV. CDR3 bases: TGTGCCATCAGTGAGTCTAACAGGGGTCACGAGCAGTACGTC.

This clone was recorded a few times. The chain uses TRBV29-1 and TRBJ1-5; 8 bases are shared with TRBD1. The CDR3 covers 13 residues. CDR1 is SQVTM, CDR2 ANQGSEA, per germline. The J segment lost 2 bases and the V segment lost 6 bases, leaving 3 bases of the junction unmatched. The CDR3 is CSVGQGGNQPQHF. The CDR3 DNA follows: TGCAGCGTAGGACAGGGAGGCAATCAGCCCCAGCATTTT.

The chain combines TRBV18 with TRBJ2-7, with D perhaps TRBD1 (5 bases). The V gene's germline CDR1 is KGHSH and CDR2 LQKENI. The V end lost 3 bases, the J end lost 0 bases, and 12 bases lay between the germline ends. The CDR3 length is 15 residues. CDR3 amino acids: CASSPQGPGSYEQYV. CDR3 nucleotide sequence: TGTGCCAGCTCACCCCAGGGTCCCGGCTCCTACGAGCAGTACGTC.

The chain joins TRBV30 to TRBJ1-1; 10 bases line up with TRBD1. CDR1 GTSNPN and CDR2 SVGIG come from the germline V gene (reference sequence). The CDR3 contains 13 residues. J was trimmed by 11 bases and V by 5 bases; bases with no gene match: 11. This CDR3 is CAWARTGGIWAFF. For the CDR3, the DNA is TGTGCCTGGGCCAGGACAGGGGGAATATGGGCTTTCTTT.

This clone was detected a few times. V and J are TRBV19 and TRBJ1-1; tentatively, D is TRBD1 (5 bases). Between the trimmed V and J ends, which lost 1 base and 5 bases, there was a span of 17 bases. The germline CDR1 and CDR2 sequences are LNHDA and SQIVND (reference sequence). The length of the CDR3 is 16 residues. The CDR3 region has the DNA TGTGCCAGTAGTATAGTGCAGGGTTGGGGGAGGACTGAAGCTTTCTTT. This translates into CASSIVQGWGRTEAFF.

This clone was seen a few times. The V and J genes are TRBV6-4 and TRBJ2-2; 10 bases agree with TRBD2. The germline V gene encodes CDR1 MRHNA and CDR2 SNTAGT. The V and J ends lost 4 bases and 4 bases, in that order; junction bases with no gene match: 0. CDR3 size: 14 residues. The CDR3: CASSASGSTGELFF. As DNA, the CDR3 is TGTGCCAGCAGTGCTAGCGGGAGCACCGGGGAGCTGTTTTTT.